The source of this TCR beta chain is a study of blood T cell repertoires in COVID-19. Study at large: Some COVID-19 samples were acute and others convalescent; all came from the United States, Italy and Spain. PBMCs, B-cell-depleted T cells, or T cells provided the cDNA or gDNA that made up the material.

This clone was picked up one time. Per the original methods: Cell counts per sample came from amplifying reference gene primers. Profiling relied on immunoSEQ multiplex PCR, and the TCRdb table lists in-frame clones only, not all of them. For V, J and clone size, that table is used; D and trimming come from the DNA. The table includes more than 140,000 clones, around 86% detected once. The V gene's germline CDR1 is SGHVS and CDR2 FNYEAQ. This CDR3 is 19 amino acids long. V was clipped by 5 bases and J by 0 bases; unmatched bases: 11. V usage is TRBV7-6 and J usage is TRBJ2-1; 12 nucleotides match TRBD2. The clonotype originates from a human donor in a cohort sampled during active COVID-19. The specimen was peripheral blood. The CDR3 nucleotides read TGTGCCAGCAGCCGCCGACTAGCGGGAGAGCCCCTCTCCTACAATGAGCAGTTCTTC. Translating it yields CASSRRLAGEPLSYNEQFF.